Described below is a single T cell receptor beta chain sequence and its context. The data belong to a study of blood T cell repertoires in COVID-19. TCRdb's copy holds only in-frame clones and misses some; the assay was immunoSEQ multiplex PCR. This sample has a few hundred thousand clones, with less than 90% found just once. The V gene's germline CDR1 is LGHNT and CDR2 FRNRAP. V lost 0 bases to trimming and J lost 5 bases, with 19 bases between them. CDR3 length equals 17 residues. The clonotype originates from a woman in her fifties or sixties who had recovered from COVID-19. Sequenced sample: peripheral blood. The chain combines TRBV12-5 with TRBJ1-2; TRBD1 might be the D (6 bases). DNA for the CDR3: TGTGCTAGTGGTTTGGTAGTCGTTCCCGGACAGAGATATGGCTACACCTTC. Its protein is CASGLVVVPGQRYGYTF.